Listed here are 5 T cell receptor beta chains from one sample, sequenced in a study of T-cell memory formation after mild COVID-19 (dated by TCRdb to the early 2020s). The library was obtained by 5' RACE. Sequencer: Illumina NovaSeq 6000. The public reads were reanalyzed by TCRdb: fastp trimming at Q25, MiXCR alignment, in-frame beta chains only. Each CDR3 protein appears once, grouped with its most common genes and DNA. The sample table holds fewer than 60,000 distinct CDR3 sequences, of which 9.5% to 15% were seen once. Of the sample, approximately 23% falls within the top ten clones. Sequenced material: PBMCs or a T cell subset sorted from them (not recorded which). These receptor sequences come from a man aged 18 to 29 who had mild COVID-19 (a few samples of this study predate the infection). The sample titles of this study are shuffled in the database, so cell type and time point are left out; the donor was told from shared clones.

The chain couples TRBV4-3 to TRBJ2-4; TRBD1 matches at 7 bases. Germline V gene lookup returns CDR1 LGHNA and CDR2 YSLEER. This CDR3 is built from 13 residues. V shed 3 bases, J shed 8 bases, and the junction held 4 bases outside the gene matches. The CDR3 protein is CASSHIQGHIQYF. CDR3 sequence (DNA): TGCGCCAGCAGCCATATACAGGGGCACATTCAGTACTTC.

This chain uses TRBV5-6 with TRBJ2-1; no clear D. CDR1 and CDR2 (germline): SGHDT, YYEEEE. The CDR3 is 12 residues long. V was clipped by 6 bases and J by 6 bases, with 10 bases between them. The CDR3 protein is CASTSWGNEQFF. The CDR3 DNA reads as TGTGCCAGCACCAGTTGGGGCAATGAGCAGTTCTTC. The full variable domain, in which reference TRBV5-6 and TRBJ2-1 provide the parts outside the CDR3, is DAGVTQSPTHLIKTRGQQVTLRCSPKSGHDTVSWYQQALGQGPQFIFQYYEEEERQRGNFPDRFSGHQFPNYSSELNVNALLLGDSALYLCASTSWGNEQFFGPGTRLTVL.

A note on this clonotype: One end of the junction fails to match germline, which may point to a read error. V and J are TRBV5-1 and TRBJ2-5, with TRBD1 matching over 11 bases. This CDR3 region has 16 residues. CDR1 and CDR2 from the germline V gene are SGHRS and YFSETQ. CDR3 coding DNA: TGCGACAGCAGCCCCCTGGGGACAGGGGGTGGAGAGACCCAGTACTTC. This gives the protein CDSSPLGTGGGETQYF.

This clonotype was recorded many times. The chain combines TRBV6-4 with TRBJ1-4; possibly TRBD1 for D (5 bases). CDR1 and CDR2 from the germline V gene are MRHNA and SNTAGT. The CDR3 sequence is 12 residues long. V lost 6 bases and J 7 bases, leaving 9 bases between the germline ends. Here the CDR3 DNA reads TGTGCCAGCAGATGGGGGTTTGAAAAACTGTTTTTT. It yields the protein CASRWGFEKLFF.

The CDR3 loop reads CASGTNYGYTF. The CDR3 coding sequence is TGTGCCAGCGGGACAAACTATGGCTACACCTTC. The chain employs TRBV3-1 and TRBJ1-2; D is perhaps TRBD1 (6 bases). V lost 8 bases to trimming and J lost 2 bases, with 6 bases between them. This CDR3 region has 11 residues. Germline CDR1 reads LGHDT; CDR2 reads YNNKEL (reference sequence).